This T cell receptor (beta chain) was sequenced in a study of CD8 T cells in Susac syndrome. This CDR3 is built from 14 residues. With 8 bases removed from V and 2 bases from J, the gap between germline ends came to 13 bases. An input of roughly 0.5 to 1 ug of RNA was subjected to reverse transcription using random hexamers. TCRdb independently ran MiXCR on the immunoSEQ multiplex PCR reads; one entry per CDR3 protein. The sample records roughly 180,000 distinct CDR3 sequences, roughly 95% being singletons. The source material was CD4+ T cells from PBMCs. The sequence came from a human donor in good health. The gene calls are TRBV12-3 or TRBV12-4 and TRBJ1-5; a weak D match, TRBD1 (5 bases). CDR3 coding DNA: TGTGCCAGCGTCCTGCCGGGGGGCAATCAGCCCCAGCATTTT. This translates into CASVLPGGNQPQHF.